This T cell receptor beta chain emerged from a study of Ad26.COV2.S vaccination and SARS-CoV-2 variants. Study in general: Within the COV1001 Ad26.COV2.S trial arm, the donor was enrolled.

Specified treatment: 15 to 20 received Ad26.COV2.S at low or high dose, single or two shots; 5 received placebo; per-sample allocation not given. Samples analyzed were those drawn on day 63 after the first vaccine or placebo injection. An adult donor aged 18-55 years was enrolled in Boston. Study-wide findings and caveats: The analyses of TCR breadth and depth may have understated the size of total T cell responses.

Measured with immunoSEQ multiplex PCR; TCRdb has only the in-frame clones, and not every one. The sample contains fewer than 400,000 clones, around 91% of which appear only once. Per germline, CDR1 SGHTA and CDR2 FQGNSA. The V and J ends lost 5 bases and 7 bases, in that order; junction bases with no gene match: 9. This CDR3 comprises 16 residues. Turning to this clone: The antigen remains undetermined.

This clonotype was sampled from a person aged 18-60 years who received the Ad26.COV2.S COVID-19 vaccine or a placebo. The chain employs TRBV7-2 and TRBJ1-5, with 12 bases matching TRBD1. The sequenced sample was peripheral blood, obtained in a trial of Ad26.COV2.S vaccine versus placebo. The CDR3 loop is CASSPGTGGQGQPQHF. The CDR3 DNA reads TGTGCCAGCAGCCCGGGGACAGGGGGCCAGGGGCAGCCCCAGCATTTT.